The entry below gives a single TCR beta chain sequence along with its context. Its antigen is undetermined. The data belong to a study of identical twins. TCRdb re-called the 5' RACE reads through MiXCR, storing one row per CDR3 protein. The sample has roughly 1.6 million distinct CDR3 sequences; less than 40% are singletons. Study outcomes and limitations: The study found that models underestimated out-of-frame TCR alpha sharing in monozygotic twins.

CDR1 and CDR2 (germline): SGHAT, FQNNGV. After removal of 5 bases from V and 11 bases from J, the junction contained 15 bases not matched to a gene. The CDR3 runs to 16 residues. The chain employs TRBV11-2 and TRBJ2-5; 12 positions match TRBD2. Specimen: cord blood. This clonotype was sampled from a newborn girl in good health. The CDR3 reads CASSPTPTSGRHEQYF. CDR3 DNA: TGTGCCAGCAGCCCTACGCCGACTAGCGGGAGACATGAGCAGTACTTC. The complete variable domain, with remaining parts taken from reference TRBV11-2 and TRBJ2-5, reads EAGVAQSPRYKIIEKRQSVAFWCNPISGHATLYWYQQILGQGPKLLIQFQNNGVVDDSQLPKDRFSAERLKGVDSTLKIQPAKLEDSAVYLCASSPTPTSGRHEQYFGPGTRLLVL.